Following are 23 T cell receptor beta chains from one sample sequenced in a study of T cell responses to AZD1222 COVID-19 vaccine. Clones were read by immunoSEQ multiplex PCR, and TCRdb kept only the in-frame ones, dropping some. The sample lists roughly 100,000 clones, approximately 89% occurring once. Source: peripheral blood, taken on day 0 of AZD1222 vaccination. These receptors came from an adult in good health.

The CDR3 bases are TGTGCCAGCAGTTCCGACAGGGAGCAGTACTTC. Its protein is CASSSDREQYF. The rearrangement links TRBV12-3 or TRBV12-4 to TRBJ2-7, with D possibly being TRBD1 (6 bases). V was clipped by 4 bases and J by 7 bases, with 8 bases between them. CDR3 length equals 11 residues.

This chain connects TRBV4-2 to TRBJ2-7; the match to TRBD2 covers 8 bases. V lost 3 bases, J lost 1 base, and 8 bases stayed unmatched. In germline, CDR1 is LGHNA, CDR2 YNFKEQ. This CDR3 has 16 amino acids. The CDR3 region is CASSQYERESSYEQYF. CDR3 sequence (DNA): TGTGCCAGCAGCCAGTATGAGCGGGAGTCGTCCTACGAGCAGTACTTC.

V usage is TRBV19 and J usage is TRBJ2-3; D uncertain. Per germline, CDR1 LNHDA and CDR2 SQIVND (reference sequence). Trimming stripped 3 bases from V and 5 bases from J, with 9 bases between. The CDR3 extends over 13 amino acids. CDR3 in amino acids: CASSIRPGDTQYF. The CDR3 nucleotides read TGTGCCAGTAGTATCCGCCCCGGAGATACGCAGTATTTT.

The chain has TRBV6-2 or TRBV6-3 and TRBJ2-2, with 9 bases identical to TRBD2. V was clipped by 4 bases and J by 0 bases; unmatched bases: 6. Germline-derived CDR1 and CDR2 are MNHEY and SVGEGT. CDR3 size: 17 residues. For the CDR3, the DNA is TGTGCCAGCAGTTTCTCGCGGACTAGCGCGAACACCGGGGAGCTGTTTTTT. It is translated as CASSFSRTSANTGELFF.

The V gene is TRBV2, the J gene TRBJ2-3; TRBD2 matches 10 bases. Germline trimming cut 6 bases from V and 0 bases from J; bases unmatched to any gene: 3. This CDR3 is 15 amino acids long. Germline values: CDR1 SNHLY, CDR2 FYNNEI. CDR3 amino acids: CASRGLAVSTDTQYF. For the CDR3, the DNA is TGTGCCAGCAGAGGACTAGCGGTTAGCACAGATACGCAGTATTTT. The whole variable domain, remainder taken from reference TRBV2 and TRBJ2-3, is EPEVTQTPSHQVTQMGQEVILRCVPISNHLYFYWYRQILGQKVEFLVSFYNNEISEKSEIFDDQFSVERPDGSNFTLKIRSTKLEDSAMYFCASRGLAVSTDTQYFGPGTRLTVL.

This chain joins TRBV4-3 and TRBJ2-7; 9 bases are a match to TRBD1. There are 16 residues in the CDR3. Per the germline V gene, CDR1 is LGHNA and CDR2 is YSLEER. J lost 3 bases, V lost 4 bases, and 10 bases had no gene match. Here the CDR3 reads CASSPASGTGNYEQYF. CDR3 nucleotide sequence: TGCGCCAGCAGCCCCGCGTCTGGGACAGGGAACTACGAGCAGTACTTC.

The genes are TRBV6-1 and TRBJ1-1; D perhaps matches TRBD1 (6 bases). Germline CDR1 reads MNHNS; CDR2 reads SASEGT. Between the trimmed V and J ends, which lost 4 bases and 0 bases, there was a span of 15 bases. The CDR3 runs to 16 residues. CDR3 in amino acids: CASSGSVGALNTEAFF. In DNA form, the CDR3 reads TGTGCCAGCAGTGGGAGCGTGGGGGCCTTGAACACTGAAGCTTTCTTT.

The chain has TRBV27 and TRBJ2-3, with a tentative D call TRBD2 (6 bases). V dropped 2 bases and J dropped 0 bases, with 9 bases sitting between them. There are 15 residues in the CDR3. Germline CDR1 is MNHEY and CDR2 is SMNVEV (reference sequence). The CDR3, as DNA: TGTGCCAGCAGTTTAGGGAGGACTAGCACAGATACGCAGTATTTT. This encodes CASSLGRTSTDTQYF.

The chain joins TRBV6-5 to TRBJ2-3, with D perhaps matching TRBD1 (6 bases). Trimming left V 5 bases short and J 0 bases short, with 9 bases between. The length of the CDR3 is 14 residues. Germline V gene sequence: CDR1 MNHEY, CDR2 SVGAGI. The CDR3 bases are TGTGCCAGCAGTACAACAGGGAGCACAGATACGCAGTATTTT. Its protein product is CASSTTGSTDTQYF.

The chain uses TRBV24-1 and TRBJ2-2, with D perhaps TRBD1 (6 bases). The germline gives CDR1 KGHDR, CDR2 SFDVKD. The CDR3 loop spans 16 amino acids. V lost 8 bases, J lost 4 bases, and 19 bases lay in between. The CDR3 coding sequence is TGTGCCACCATCCCTATATACAGGGTTTGCACCGGGGAGCTGTTTTTT. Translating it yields CATIPIYRVCTGELFF.

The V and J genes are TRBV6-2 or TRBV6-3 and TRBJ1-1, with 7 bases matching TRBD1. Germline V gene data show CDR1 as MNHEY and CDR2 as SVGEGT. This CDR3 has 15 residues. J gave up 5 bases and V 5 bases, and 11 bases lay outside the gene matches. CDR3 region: CASSDHRTGRTEAFF. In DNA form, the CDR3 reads TGTGCCAGCAGTGACCACCGGACAGGTCGGACTGAAGCTTTCTTT.

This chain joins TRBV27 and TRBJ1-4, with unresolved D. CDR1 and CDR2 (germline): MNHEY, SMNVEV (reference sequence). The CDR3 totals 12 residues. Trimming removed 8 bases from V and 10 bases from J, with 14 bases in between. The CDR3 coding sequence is TGTGCCAGCGGGGAGAGGAAGCGAAAACTGTTTTTT. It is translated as CASGERKRKLFF. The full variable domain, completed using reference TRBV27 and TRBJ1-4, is EAQVTQNPRYLITVTGKKLTVTCSQNMNHEYMSWYRQDPGLGLRQIYYSMNVEVTDKGDVPEGYKVSRKEKRNFPLILESPSPNQTSLYFCASGERKRKLFFGSGTQLSVL.

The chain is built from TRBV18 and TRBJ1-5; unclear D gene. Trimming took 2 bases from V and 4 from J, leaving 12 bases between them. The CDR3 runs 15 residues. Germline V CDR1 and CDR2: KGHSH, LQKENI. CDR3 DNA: TGTGCCAGCTCACCAATGGAGGGTCGAAATCAGCCCCAGCATTTT. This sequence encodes CASSPMEGRNQPQHF.

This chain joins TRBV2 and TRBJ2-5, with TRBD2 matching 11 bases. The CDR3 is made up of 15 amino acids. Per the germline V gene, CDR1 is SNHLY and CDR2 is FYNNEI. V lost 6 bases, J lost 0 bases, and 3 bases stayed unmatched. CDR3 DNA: TGTGCCAGCAGACGACTAGCGGGGTACCAAGAGACCCAGTACTTC. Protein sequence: CASRRLAGYQETQYF. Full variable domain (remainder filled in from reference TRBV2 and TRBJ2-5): EPEVTQTPSHQVTQMGQEVILRCVPISNHLYFYWYRQILGQKVEFLVSFYNNEISEKSEIFDDQFSVERPDGSNFTLKIRSTKLEDSAMYFCASRRLAGYQETQYFGPGTRLLVL.

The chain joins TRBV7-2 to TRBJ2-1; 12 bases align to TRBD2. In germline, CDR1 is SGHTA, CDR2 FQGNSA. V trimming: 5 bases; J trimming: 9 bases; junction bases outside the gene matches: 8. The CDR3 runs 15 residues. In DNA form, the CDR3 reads TGTGCCAGCAGCGTCACTAGCGGGGGGAAGGGTGAGCAGTTCTTC. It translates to CASSVTSGGKGEQFF. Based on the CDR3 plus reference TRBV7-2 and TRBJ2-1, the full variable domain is GAGVSQSPSNKVTEKGKDVELRCDPISGHTALYWYRQSLGQGLEFLIYFQGNSAPDKSGLPSDRFSAERTGGSVSTLTIQRTQQEDSAVYLCASSVTSGGKGEQFFGPGTRLTVL.

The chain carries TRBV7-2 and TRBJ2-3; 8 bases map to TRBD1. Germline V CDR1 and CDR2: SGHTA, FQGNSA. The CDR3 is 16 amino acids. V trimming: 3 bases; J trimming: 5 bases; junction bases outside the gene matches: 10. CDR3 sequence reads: CASSFRGRGREDTQYF. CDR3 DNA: TGTGCCAGCAGCTTCCGTGGCAGGGGGCGCGAAGATACGCAGTATTTT.

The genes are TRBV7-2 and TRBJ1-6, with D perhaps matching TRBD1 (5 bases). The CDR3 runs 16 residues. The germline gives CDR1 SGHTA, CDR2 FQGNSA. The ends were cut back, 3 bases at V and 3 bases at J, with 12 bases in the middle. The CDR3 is CASSLQGNGYNSPLHF. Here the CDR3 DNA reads TGTGCCAGCAGCTTGCAGGGCAATGGCTATAATTCACCCCTCCACTTT.

CDR3 sequence: CASSPMGTYEQYF. In nucleotides, the CDR3 is TGTGCCAGCTCACCAATGGGGACCTACGAGCAGTACTTC. This chain connects TRBV18 to TRBJ2-7; D is unresolved. Trimming stripped 2 bases from V and 2 bases from J, with 7 bases between. Germline CDR1 KGHSH, CDR2 LQKENI. There are 13 residues in the CDR3.

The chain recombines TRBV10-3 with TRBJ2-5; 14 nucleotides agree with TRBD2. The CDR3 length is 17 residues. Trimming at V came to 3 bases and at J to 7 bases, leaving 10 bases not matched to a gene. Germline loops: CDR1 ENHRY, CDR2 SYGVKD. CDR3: CAISDPGLAGEYGTQYF. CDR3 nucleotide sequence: TGTGCCATCAGTGACCCGGGACTAGCGGGAGAATACGGGACCCAGTACTTC.

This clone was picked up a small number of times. The CDR3 reads CASSFGPESHEQYF. The CDR3 coding sequence is TGTGCCAGCAGCTTTGGACCGGAAAGCCACGAGCAGTACTTC. The chain carries TRBV7-2 and TRBJ2-7, with D unclear. V was pared by 3 bases and J by 5 bases, with 14 bases between. The CDR3 has 14 residues. Germline V gives CDR1 SGHTA, CDR2 FQGNSA.

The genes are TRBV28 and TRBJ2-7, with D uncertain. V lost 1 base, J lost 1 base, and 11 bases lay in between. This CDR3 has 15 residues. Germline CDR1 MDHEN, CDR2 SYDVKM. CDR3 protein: CASSLLAVLSYEQYF. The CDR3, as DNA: TGTGCCAGCAGTTTATTGGCGGTGTTATCCTACGAGCAGTACTTC.

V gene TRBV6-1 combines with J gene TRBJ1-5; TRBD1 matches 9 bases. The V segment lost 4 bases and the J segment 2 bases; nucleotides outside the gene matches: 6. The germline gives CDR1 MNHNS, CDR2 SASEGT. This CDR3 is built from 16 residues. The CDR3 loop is CASSARTGAGNQPQHF. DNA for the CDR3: TGTGCCAGCAGTGCACGGACAGGGGCGGGCAATCAGCCCCAGCATTTT.

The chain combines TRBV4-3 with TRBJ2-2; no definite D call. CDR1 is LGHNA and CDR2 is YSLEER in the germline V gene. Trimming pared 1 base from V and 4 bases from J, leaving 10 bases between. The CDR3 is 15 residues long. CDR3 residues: CASSQVTKLTGELFF. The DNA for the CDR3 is TGCGCCAGCAGCCAAGTAACCAAGCTCACCGGGGAGCTGTTTTTT.